This T cell receptor (beta chain) came from a study of naive and memory T cell subsets. Study-level findings and limits: A few larger clonotypes appeared in naive repertoires, especially CD8, possibly memory cells re-expressing CD45RA. From naive to CM, EM and EMRA, diversity decreased and Gini increased.

This clonotype has only a few counts. Its target is unknown. CMV status came from CD4+ IFNgamma after overnight CMV lysate stimulation. Cells stained for CD3, CD4, CD8, CD45RA and CD27 were sorted into four subsets. Both TRBC1 and TRBC2 were covered by a beta constant-region primer of two equimolar oligonucleotides. Four rounds of PCR amplified the ligated cDNA using nested alpha and beta constant-region primers plus SP2. The cDNA 3' end received a ligated single-stranded oligonucleotide carrying the SP2 primer and a 12-nucleotide UMI. TCRdb re-analysed the UMI-ligation and nested PCR reads in MiXCR, keeping a single row per CDR3 protein. The sample lists 98,000 or so distinct CDR3 sequences; about 14% were seen once. J gave up 9 bases and V 5 bases, and 15 bases lay outside the gene matches. The germline CDR1 and CDR2 sequences are SEHNR and FQNEAQ (reference sequence). The CDR3 runs to 15 residues.

The V call is TRBV7-9, the J call TRBJ2-7; 8 bases match TRBD1. The sequence was collected from a human donor in good health. Sequencing used naive CD8+ T cells from blood. CDR3 nucleotides: TGTGCCAGCAGCATCCCGGGACAGGAGTTTTCCGGGCAGTACTTC. Residues: CASSIPGQEFSGQYF.